Following are 20 T cell receptor beta chains from one sample sequenced in a study of Ad26.COV2.S vaccination and SARS-CoV-2 variants. Using immunoSEQ multiplex PCR, the repertoire was profiled, and TCRdb retains in-frame clones only, with some absent. The table has under 250,000 clones, about 83% seen once. Sample treatment: around 19 received Ad26.COV2.S at low or high dose, single or two shots; 5 received placebo; per-sample allocation not given. All samples were drawn on day 63, counting from the first vaccine or placebo injection. This material consisted of peripheral blood, taken in a trial of Ad26.COV2.S vaccine versus placebo. All receptors come from a person between 18 and 65 years old who received the Ad26.COV2.S COVID-19 vaccine or a placebo.

The chain links TRBV4-3 to TRBJ1-2; weak D call: TRBD1 (5 bases). The CDR3 covers 14 residues. V was cut by 3 bases and J by 8 bases, with 16 bases left in between. Germline lookup yields CDR1 LGHNA and CDR2 YSLEER. DNA for the CDR3: TGCGCCAGCAGCCAGGACGCGGGGCCGGGGGGCTACACCTTC. Protein: CASSQDAGPGGYTF.

This rearrangement joins TRBV7-2 to TRBJ2-7; D perhaps matches TRBD1 (5 bases). CDR3 length equals 16 residues. The V gene lost 5 bases and the J gene lost 1 base, with 18 bases spanning the gap. Germline V gene data show CDR1 as SGHTA and CDR2 as FQGNSA. CDR3: CASSPHGQEKSYEQYV. CDR3 DNA sequence: TGTGCCAGCAGCCCACATGGACAAGAGAAATCCTACGAGCAGTACGTC.

This clone occurred a few times. The J gene is TRBJ2-2, the V gene TRBV7-3; D perhaps matches TRBD2 (6 bases). This CDR3 has 17 residues. CDR1 is SGHTA and CDR2 is FQGTGA in the germline V gene. Trimming shortened V by 2 bases and J by 7 bases, and 20 bases separated the two germline ends. Here the CDR3 DNA reads TGTGCCAGCAGCTTACACCTAAGACTAGAATCAGACGGGGAGCTGTTTTTT. Amino acids: CASSLHLRLESDGELFF.

CDR3 DNA: TGTGCCAGCAGCCAAGATTGGAGCGGGGGGACGACCTACGAGCAGTACTTC. Residues: CASSQDWSGGTTYEQYF. This chain connects TRBV4-2 to TRBJ2-7; 9 nucleotides line up with TRBD2. Germline assignment: CDR1 LGHNA and CDR2 YNFKEQ. The CDR3 loop spans 17 amino acids. The V segment lost 0 bases and the J segment 2 bases; nucleotides outside the gene matches: 8.

The J gene is TRBJ2-1, the V gene TRBV13; 8 positions agree with TRBD1. V dropped 4 bases and J dropped 4; count of bases not matched to a gene: 15. Germline V gene sequence: CDR1 PRHDT, CDR2 FYEKMQ (reference sequence). This CDR3 is 18 amino acids long. The CDR3 sequence is CASSSAGAAGGPYNEQFF. The CDR3 DNA is TGTGCCAGCAGCTCCGCCGGGGCGGCAGGGGGCCCTTACAATGAGCAGTTCTTC.

The gene calls are TRBV2 and TRBJ1-4; TRBD1 matches 7 bases. Looked up from germline, CDR1 is SNHLY and CDR2 is FYNNEI. Trimming at V came to 6 bases and at J to 3 bases, leaving 25 bases not matched to a gene. The CDR3 is 21 amino acids. The chain's CDR3 is CASSSVLKYRGSSRANEKLFF. The CDR3 nucleotides read TGTGCCAGCAGCTCCGTCCTGAAGTACAGGGGCTCCTCTAGGGCTAATGAAAAACTGTTTTTT.

V gene TRBV7-8 combines with J gene TRBJ1-2, with 7 positions matching TRBD1. The CDR3 consists of 15 residues. Unmatched junction bases numbered 14, after V lost 6 bases and J lost 7 bases. The germline CDR1 and CDR2 sequences are SGHVS and FQNEAQ. As DNA, the CDR3 is TGTGCCAGCAGTCGACGGCAGGGGGATATCGGTGGCTACACCTTC. It codes for CASSRRQGDIGGYTF.

The chain carries TRBV6-2 or TRBV6-3 and TRBJ2-7; D remains ambiguous. The CDR3 totals 13 residues. V was shortened by 6 bases and J by 4 bases, with 13 bases between the two germline ends. Germline values: CDR1 MNHEY, CDR2 SVGEGT. The CDR3 region is CASSHRVIYEQYV. CDR3 bases: TGTGCCAGCAGCCACCGGGTGATTTACGAGCAGTACGTC.

This chain connects TRBV7-8 to TRBJ2-1; D tentatively fits TRBD1 or TRBD2 (5 bases each). This CDR3 contains 19 residues. The V gene's germline CDR1 is SGHVS and CDR2 FQNEAQ. Trimming took off 8 bases at V and 4 bases at J, with 30 bases between the two ends. CDR3 loop: CASGPGQGLSQTYYNEQFF. The CDR3 region has the DNA TGTGCCAGCGGCCCGGGGCAGGGATTATCCCAGACCTATTACAATGAGCAGTTCTTC.

The chain is built from TRBV10-2 and TRBJ1-3, with no clear D. Between the trimmed V and J ends, which lost 5 bases and 0 bases, there was a span of 8 bases. This CDR3 is built from 14 residues. CDR1 is WSHSY and CDR2 is SAAADI in the germline V gene. CDR3 DNA sequence: TGCGCCAGCAGTCTATCATCCTCTGGAAACACCATATATTTT. As protein: CASSLSSSGNTIYF.

The rearrangement links TRBV4-1 to TRBJ2-3; 11 bases are shared with TRBD2. Germline V gives CDR1 MGHRA, CDR2 YSYEKL. This CDR3 has 19 residues. V dropped 4 bases and J dropped 0; count of bases not matched to a gene: 12. The CDR3 DNA is TGCGCCAGCAGCCCTACTCCGGGACTAGCGGTTACTAGCACAGATACGCAGTATTTT. This translates into CASSPTPGLAVTSTDTQYF.

The rearrangement links TRBV2 to TRBJ1-1; perhaps TRBD1 as D (6 bases). In germline, CDR1 is SNHLY, CDR2 FYNNEI. Trimming removed 5 bases at V and 0 bases at J, with 10 bases between. The CDR3 runs to 14 residues. This CDR3 is CASSPRTVNTEAFF. CDR3 DNA sequence: TGTGCCAGCAGTCCTAGGACAGTGAACACTGAAGCTTTCTTT. The full variable domain, rest sourced from reference TRBV2 and TRBJ1-1, is EPEVTQTPSHQVTQMGQEVILRCVPISNHLYFYWYRQILGQKVEFLVSFYNNEISEKSEIFDDQFSVERPDGSNFTLKIRSTKLEDSAMYFCASSPRTVNTEAFFGQGTRLTVV.

The chain joins TRBV9 to TRBJ1-6; tentatively, D is TRBD1 (5 bases). Germline lookup yields CDR1 SGDLS and CDR2 YYNGEE. The CDR3 runs 14 residues. Between the trimmed V and J ends, which lost 3 bases and 3 bases, there was a span of 7 bases. The CDR3 reads CASSGGGYNSPLHF. CDR3 nucleotide sequence: TGTGCCAGCAGCGGCGGGGGCTATAATTCACCCCTCCACTTT. Full variable domain (remainder filled in from reference TRBV9 and TRBJ1-6): DSGVTQTPKHLITATGQRVTLRCSPRSGDLSVYWYQQSLDQGLQFLIQYYNGEERAKGNILERFSAQQFPDLHSELNLSSLELGDSALYFCASSGGGYNSPLHFGNGTRLTVT.

This clone was detected once. The V and J genes are TRBV7-9 and TRBJ1-2, with a tentative D call TRBD1 (5 bases). The ends were cut back, 5 bases at V and 2 bases at J, with 15 bases in the middle. This CDR3 is built from 15 residues. Germline CDR1 and CDR2: SEHNR and FQNEAQ (reference sequence). The CDR3 reads CASSARRDSNYGYTF. The CDR3 DNA follows: TGTGCCAGCAGCGCCCGCCGGGACTCCAACTATGGCTACACCTTC.

This CDR3 reads CASSEDRGNQPQHF. The DNA for the CDR3 is TGTGCCAGCAGTGAAGACAGGGGCAATCAGCCCCAGCATTTT. The chain has TRBV25-1 and TRBJ1-5, with 7 nucleotides matching TRBD1. The CDR3 sequence is 14 residues long. Trimming removed 2 bases from V and 2 bases from J; junction bases left unmatched: 0. Germline loops: CDR1 MGHDK, CDR2 SYGVNS.

The chain has TRBV4-1 and TRBJ1-2, with D perhaps TRBD1 (6 bases). Germline assignment: CDR1 MGHRA and CDR2 YSYEKL. The CDR3 is made up of 16 amino acids. Trimming stripped 0 bases from V and 4 bases from J, with 15 bases between. The CDR3 nucleotides are TGCGCCAGCAGCCAAGATCTGGGGGCGGGTTCCTATGGCTACACCTTC. Translating gives CASSQDLGAGSYGYTF.

As concerns this clone: A clone one base away is much larger, so this may be a read error. The chain has TRBV2 and TRBJ1-1; 7 bases line up with TRBD1. The ends lost 1 base at V and 1 base at J; junction bases unmatched: 3. Germline V gene data show CDR1 as SNHLY and CDR2 as FYNNEI. This CDR3 region has 15 residues. CDR3 amino acids: CASSEDSGGNTEAFF. DNA of the CDR3: TGTGCCAGCAGTGAAGATTCAGGGGGGAACACTGAAGCTTTCTTT.

This chain uses TRBV9 with TRBJ1-1; D possibly corresponds to TRBD1 (5 bases). Germline CDR1 and CDR2: SGDLS and YYNGEE. This CDR3 has 14 amino acids. Trimming pared 7 bases from V and 0 bases from J, leaving 13 bases between. This CDR3 reads CASGGGVMNTEAFF. In nucleotides, the CDR3 is TGTGCCAGCGGGGGAGGAGTCATGAACACTGAAGCTTTCTTT.

This clone turned up a few times. V and J are TRBV2 and TRBJ1-4; 7 bases are a match to TRBD1. J gave up 8 bases and V 6 bases, and 6 bases lay outside the gene matches. The CDR3 contains 13 residues. Germline V gene sequence: CDR1 SNHLY, CDR2 FYNNEI. CDR3 loop: CASRDREGEKLFF. In nucleotides, the CDR3 is TGTGCCAGCAGAGACAGGGAAGGGGAAAAACTGTTTTTT.

The chain joins TRBV4-2 to TRBJ1-3, with D perhaps matching TRBD1 (5 bases). This CDR3 comprises 13 residues. Germline V gene sequence: CDR1 LGHNA, CDR2 YNFKEQ. V gave up 1 base and J gave up 6 bases, with 7 bases separating them. This chain's CDR3 is CASSQGGENTIYF. CDR3 nucleotides: TGTGCCAGCAGCCAAGGGGGGGAAAACACCATATATTTT.